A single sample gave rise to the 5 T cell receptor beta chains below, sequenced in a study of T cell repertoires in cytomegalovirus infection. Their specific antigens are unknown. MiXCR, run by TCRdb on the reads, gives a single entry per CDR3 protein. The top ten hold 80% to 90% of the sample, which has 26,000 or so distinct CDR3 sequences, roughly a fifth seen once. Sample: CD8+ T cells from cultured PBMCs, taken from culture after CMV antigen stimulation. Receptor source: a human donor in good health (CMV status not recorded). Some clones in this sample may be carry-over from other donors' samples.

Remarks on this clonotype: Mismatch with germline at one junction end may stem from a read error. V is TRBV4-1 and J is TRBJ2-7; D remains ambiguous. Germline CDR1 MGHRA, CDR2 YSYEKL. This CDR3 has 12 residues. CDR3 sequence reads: CASSQGHNEQYF. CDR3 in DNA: TGTGCCAGCAGCCAAGGGCACAACGAGCAGTACTTC.

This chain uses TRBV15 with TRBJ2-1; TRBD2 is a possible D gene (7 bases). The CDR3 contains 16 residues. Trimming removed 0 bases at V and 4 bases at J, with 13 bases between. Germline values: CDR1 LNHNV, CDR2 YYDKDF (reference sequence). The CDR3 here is CATSRDVGGLYNEQFF. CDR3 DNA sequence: TGTGCCACCAGCAGAGATGTGGGGGGGCTGTACAATGAGCAGTTCTTC.

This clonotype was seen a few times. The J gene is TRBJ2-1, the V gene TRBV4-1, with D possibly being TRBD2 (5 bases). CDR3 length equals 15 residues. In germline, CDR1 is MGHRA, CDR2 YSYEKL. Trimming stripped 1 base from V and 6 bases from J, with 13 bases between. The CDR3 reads CASSQALTSINEQFF. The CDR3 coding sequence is TGCGCCAGCAGCCAAGCCCTTACTAGTATCAATGAGCAGTTCTTC.

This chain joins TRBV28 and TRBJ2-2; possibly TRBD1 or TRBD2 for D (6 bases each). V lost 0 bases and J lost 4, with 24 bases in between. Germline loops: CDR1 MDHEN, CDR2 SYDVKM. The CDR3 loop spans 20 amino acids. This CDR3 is CASSLCRQATTRDCTGELFF. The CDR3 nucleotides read TGTGCCAGCAGTTTATGCAGACAGGCAACAACCAGGGACTGCACCGGGGAGCTGTTTTTT.

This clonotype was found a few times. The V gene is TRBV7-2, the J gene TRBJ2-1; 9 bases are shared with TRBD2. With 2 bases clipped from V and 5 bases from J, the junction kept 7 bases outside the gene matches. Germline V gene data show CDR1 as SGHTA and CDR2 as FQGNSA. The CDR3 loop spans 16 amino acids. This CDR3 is CASSLIAGGPNNEQFF. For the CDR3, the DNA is TGTGCCAGCAGCTTAATTGCGGGGGGGCCTAACAATGAGCAGTTCTTC.